Each of the 8 T cell receptor beta chains below was sequenced from the same sample in a study of low-dose radiotherapy and immunotherapy resistance in tumors. Indicated time point: before trial treatment. Over approximately 20 PCR cycles, TCRs were amplified from a constant-region primer and V-primer adapter. TCRdb reanalysed the reads using MiXCR and keeps one entry per CDR3 protein. The sample holds about 50,000 distinct CDR3 sequences, approximately 10% seen once. The material sequenced was PBMCs, taken before treatment. These receptors were collected from a female donor with ovarian cancer.

The sample holds many counts of this clonotype. The chain links TRBV6-6 to TRBJ1-2; D remains unclear. The germline V and J ends were trimmed by 2 bases and 6 bases, with 16 bases remaining between them. This CDR3 is 15 amino acids long. Germline lookup yields CDR1 MNHNY and CDR2 SVGAGI (reference sequence). DNA for the CDR3: TGTGCCAGCAGTTACCTTCTACCAGCCGCCGATGGCTACACCTTC. Its protein product is CASSYLLPAADGYTF.

This clonotype was recorded at least ten times. This chain uses TRBV28 with TRBJ1-5; D is undetermined. Germline CDR1 MDHEN, CDR2 SYDVKM. The germline V and J ends were trimmed by 6 bases and 7 bases, with 10 bases remaining between them. The CDR3 covers 12 residues. CDR3 amino acids: CASSHRRQPQHF. In DNA form, the CDR3 reads TGTGCCAGCAGCCACAGACGGCAGCCCCAGCATTTT. The full variable domain, in which reference TRBV28 and TRBJ1-5 provide the parts outside the CDR3, is DVKVTQSSRYLVKRTGEKVFLECVQDMDHENMFWYRQDPGLGLRLIYFSYDVKMKEKGDIPEGYSVSREKKERFSLILESASTNQTSMYLCASSHRRQPQHFGDGTRLSIL.

This clonotype was counted ten times or more. This chain links TRBV5-1 with TRBJ1-5; D call uncertain. Germline V gene lookup returns CDR1 SGHRS and CDR2 YFSETQ. This CDR3 comprises 13 residues. The germline V and J ends were trimmed by 2 bases and 6 bases, with 9 bases remaining between them. The CDR3 reads CASSFTGFQPQHF. CDR3 DNA sequence: TGCGCCAGCAGCTTTACGGGGTTTCAGCCCCAGCATTTT.

As for this clonotype: This likely stems from a read error, as it lies one base from a far larger clone. V and J are TRBV21-1 and TRBJ2-1; the DNA was not compared with TRBD1, the D call given in the table. TRBV21-1 is marked as a pseudogene. The CDR3 consists of 13 residues. The CDR3: CASSNPGGYEQFF. CDR3 DNA sequence: TGTGCCAGCAGCAACCCTGGCGGCTACGAGCAGTTCTTC.

CDR3 in DNA: TGTGCCAGCAGGCTAGGAACAGCTGAATACGAGCAGTACTTC. This translates into CASRLGTAEYEQYF. V usage is TRBV25-1 and J usage is TRBJ2-7; no clear D gene. The CDR3 sequence is 14 residues long. V was pared by 6 bases and J by 4 bases, with 16 bases between. Germline CDR1 and CDR2: MGHDK and SYGVNS.

This clonotype was counted many times. This sequence joins TRBV12-3 or TRBV12-4 and TRBJ1-1; D not certain. This CDR3 is 12 amino acids long. Deletions cut 7 bases from V and 7 bases from J, with 13 bases between. Written as DNA, the CDR3 is TGTGCCAGCACTAGGACGGCTAATGAAGCTTTCTTT. Protein: CASTRTANEAFF.

This clonotype was found many times. The genes are TRBV7-3 and TRBJ2-1, with a weak D call TRBD1 (6 bases). Trimming took off 5 bases at V and 10 bases at J, with 15 bases between the two ends. The V gene's germline CDR1 is SGHTA and CDR2 FQGTGA. The CDR3 covers 13 residues. CDR3 sequence (DNA): TGTGCCAGCAGCCCAAACCAGGGGCGGGAGCAGTTCTTC. Protein product: CASSPNQGREQFF.

The sample holds many counts of this clonotype. V usage is TRBV20-1 and J usage is TRBJ2-5; 12 bases line up with TRBD1. V was pared by 6 bases and J by 5 bases, with 4 bases of the junction left unmatched. The CDR3 totals 13 residues. Per the germline V gene, CDR1 is DFQATT and CDR2 is SNEGSKA (reference sequence). The CDR3 reads CSASGQGAETQYF. Written as DNA, the CDR3 is TGCAGTGCGTCGGGACAGGGGGCCGAGACCCAGTACTTC.